Below are 5 T cell receptor beta chains sequenced from a single sample in a study of blood T cell repertoires in COVID-19. Measured with immunoSEQ multiplex PCR; TCRdb has only the in-frame clones, and not every one. In the table there are a few hundred thousand clones, 89% of which are singletons. The sample taken for sequencing was peripheral blood. These receptors all stem from a woman between 40 and 50 years old who had recovered from COVID-19.

CDR3 residues: CASSRTIAGSIGSTDTQYF. In nucleotides, the CDR3 is TGTGCCAGCAGCCGCACAATAGCGGGGAGTATCGGTAGCACAGATACGCAGTATTTT. This chain links TRBV7-3 with TRBJ2-3; 8 bases line up with TRBD2. The junction had 16 bases not matched to a gene; V was cut back by 5 bases and J by 0 bases. This CDR3 contains 19 residues. The germline V gene has CDR1 SGHTA and CDR2 FQGTGA. Combining the CDR3 with reference TRBV7-3 and TRBJ2-3 gives the whole variable domain GAGVSQTPSNKVTEKGKYVELRCDPISGHTALYWYRQSLGQGPEFLIYFQGTGAADDSGLPNDRFFAVRPEGSVSTLKIQRTERGDSAVYLCASSRTIAGSIGSTDTQYFGPGTRLTVL.

The chain employs TRBV24-1 and TRBJ1-2, with D perhaps matching TRBD1 (6 bases). Trimming removed 7 bases at V and 6 bases at J, with 11 bases between. Germline CDR1 and CDR2: KGHDR and SFDVKD. The CDR3 length is 12 residues. The CDR3 is CATRGAADGYTF. In nucleotides, the CDR3 is TGTGCCACCAGGGGGGCCGCGGATGGCTACACCTTC.

This clone has only one observation. This chain uses TRBV5-1 with TRBJ2-3; D gene unclear. Trimming took 3 bases from V and 14 from J, leaving 19 bases between them. This CDR3 comprises 13 residues. In germline, CDR1 is SGHRS, CDR2 YFSETQ. CDR3 sequence: CASSSADSAAAYF. For the CDR3, the DNA is TGCGCCAGCAGCTCCGCAGACTCCGCCGCTGCGTATTTT.

The genes are TRBV28 and TRBJ1-1, with D unresolved. CDR1 is MDHEN and CDR2 is SYDVKM in the germline V gene. V shed 6 bases and J shed 1 base, with 9 bases lying between them. The CDR3 covers 13 residues. CDR3 nucleotide sequence: TGTGCCAGCAGCTGGAGGGAGAACACTGAAGCTTTCTTT. It yields the protein CASSWRENTEAFF.

V gene TRBV5-1 combines with J gene TRBJ2-3; 7 bases agree with TRBD2. CDR1 and CDR2 from the germline V gene are SGHRS and YFSETQ. The trim removed 1 base at V and 2 bases at J, leaving 13 bases unmatched. The CDR3 extends over 18 amino acids. The CDR3 nucleotides read TGCGCCAGCAGCTTGAACGGCTTCGTGGGGGGGAACACAGATACGCAGTATTTT. Amino acid sequence: CASSLNGFVGGNTDTQYF. The variable domain in full, completed from reference TRBV5-1 and TRBJ2-3, reads KAGVTQTPRYLIKTRGQQVTLSCSPISGHRSVSWYQQTPGQGLQFLFEYFSETQRNKGNFPGRFSGRQFSNSRSEMNVSTLELGDSALYLCASSLNGFVGGNTDTQYFGPGTRLTVL.